The 25 T cell receptor beta chains below were found in one sample sequenced in a study of blood T cells in healthy people across ages. Primers used in a second PCR of about 6 to 11 cycles were a sample-barcoded 5' primer and a J-beta primer mix. Using its own MiXCR run on the 5' RACE reads, TCRdb lists one record per CDR3 protein. The top ten hold around 11% of the sample, which has 1.5 million to 2 million distinct CDR3 sequences, about 31% seen once. Sequencing input: blood. The receptors were gathered from a woman aged 25 to 39 in good health.

The chain is built from TRBV7-2 and TRBJ2-1; D possibly corresponds to TRBD1 (5 bases). The ends were cut back, 5 bases at V and 5 bases at J, with 25 bases in the middle. The germline V gene has CDR1 SGHTA and CDR2 FQGNSA. The CDR3 totals 18 residues. The CDR3 loop reads CASSRQIDSFGLNNEQFF. The CDR3 DNA sequence: TGTGCCAGCAGCCGACAAATTGACAGCTTCGGTTTAAACAATGAGCAGTTCTTC.

V and J are TRBV5-1 and TRBJ2-5; D is undetermined. The CDR3 runs to 15 residues. The V gene's germline CDR1 is SGHRS and CDR2 YFSETQ. Trimming removed 7 bases from V and 0 bases from J, with 16 bases in between. This CDR3 is CASGRSPTNQETQYF. The CDR3, as DNA: TGCGCCAGCGGCCGCAGTCCAACGAACCAAGAGACCCAGTACTTC.

Only a few counts were recorded for this clonotype. The chain employs TRBV5-1 and TRBJ1-4, with D unresolved. Germline V lookup: CDR1 SGHRS, CDR2 YFSETQ. The CDR3 is made up of 16 amino acids. The germline V and J ends were trimmed by 0 bases and 8 bases, with 17 bases remaining between them. This chain's CDR3 is CASSLDASSTFEKLFF. CDR3 nucleotides: TGCGCCAGCAGCTTGGATGCCAGCTCAACGTTCGAAAAACTGTTTTTT.

This clonotype was detected only once. The rearrangement joins TRBV27 to TRBJ2-2; D not certain. Germline V gives CDR1 MNHEY, CDR2 SMNVEV (reference sequence). The CDR3 covers 17 residues. V was clipped by 1 base and J by 0 bases, with 12 bases between them. CDR3 nucleotide sequence: TGTGCCAGCAGTTTATTCTTACGGGCCGCGAACACCGGGGAGCTGTTTTTT. Amino acids: CASSLFLRAANTGELFF.

The chain employs TRBV27 and TRBJ2-1; possibly TRBD1 for D (5 bases). V was cut by 6 bases and J by 0 bases, with 12 bases left in between. Germline CDR1 reads MNHEY; CDR2 reads SMNVEV (reference sequence). The length of the CDR3 is 15 residues. CDR3 nucleotide sequence: TGTGCCAGCAGCCACGACAGTCCCTCCTACAATGAGCAGTTCTTC. This encodes CASSHDSPSYNEQFF.

The chain employs TRBV27 and TRBJ2-5; D is unclear. The DNA end favors TRBJ2-7, so the J call may be wrong. The germline V gene has CDR1 MNHEY and CDR2 SMNVEV (reference sequence). This CDR3 contains 13 residues. This CDR3 is CASIPFGRNEQYF. Here the CDR3 DNA reads TGTGCCAGCATCCCGTTCGGTAGGAACGAGCAGTACTTC.

This clonotype was seen more than once but under ten times. This chain links TRBV7-2 with TRBJ1-1, with 7 bases fitting TRBD1. This CDR3 contains 18 residues. The V gene's germline CDR1 is SGHTA and CDR2 FQGNSA. V lost 5 bases and J lost 3; bases outside the gene matches: 18. The CDR3 DNA reads as TGTGCCAGCAGCAACTGGCCAGGGGGTAGGGGTGGGGACACTGAAGCTTTCTTT. Residues: CASSNWPGGRGGDTEAFF.

A remark on this clonotype: A single base separates this from a much larger clone, so it may be a read error. The J gene is TRBJ2-7, the V gene TRBV29-1, with D unclear. The CDR3 consists of 14 residues. V dropped 4 bases and J dropped 0 bases, with 13 bases sitting between them. Germline V gene data show CDR1 as SQVTM and CDR2 as ANQGSEA. The CDR3 here is CSVVSPGSSYEQYF. Written as DNA, the CDR3 is TGCAGCGTTGTATCGCCAGGCAGCTCCTACGAGCAGTACTTC.

In this sample, this clonotype turned up a few times. The V call is TRBV4-2, the J call TRBJ2-7, with a weak D call TRBD1 (6 bases). The CDR3 extends over 14 amino acids. CDR1 and CDR2 from the germline V gene are LGHNA and YNFKEQ. V was shortened by 0 bases and J by 7 bases, with 13 bases between the two germline ends. The CDR3 region has the DNA TGTGCCAGCAGCCAAGACGGCAGGACAGTGGAGCAGTACTTC. Its translation: CASSQDGRTVEQYF.

The chain links TRBV3-1 to TRBJ2-7; 7 nucleotides match TRBD1. Losses at the gene ends were 0 bases for V and 2 bases for J; bases not matched to a gene: 7. The CDR3 length is 16 residues. Germline V gene lookup returns CDR1 LGHDT and CDR2 YNNKEL (reference sequence). The CDR3 region has the DNA TGTGCCAGCAGCCAAGATTCGGAGACAGGGCCCTACGAGCAGTACTTC. This gives the protein CASSQDSETGPYEQYF.

The chain carries TRBV12-3 or TRBV12-4 and TRBJ2-7; D not resolved. The V end lost 2 bases, the J end lost 3 bases, and 11 bases lay between the germline ends. This CDR3 is 14 amino acids long. In nucleotides, the CDR3 is TGTGCCAGCAGTTTACAGGAAGGGCTCTACGAGCAGTACTTC. Translated: CASSLQEGLYEQYF.

To note about this clonotype: Compared with germline, one end of the junction differs, possibly owing to a read error. The rearrangement joins TRBV7-9 to TRBJ1-2; 7 nucleotides align to TRBD1. The germline gives CDR1 SEHNR, CDR2 FQNEAQ (reference sequence). The CDR3 sequence is 14 residues long. The CDR3 protein is CASSSENRGYDYTF. The CDR3 region has the DNA TGTGCCAGCAGCTCGGAGAACAGGGGATATGACTACACCTTC. Using reference TRBV7-9 and TRBJ1-2 for the parts outside the CDR3, the full variable domain is DTGVSQNPRHKITKRGQNVTFRCDPISEHNRLYWYRQTLGQGPEFLTYFQNEAQLEKSRLLSDRFSAERPKGSFSTLEIQRTEQGDSAMYLCASSSENRGYDYTFGSGTRLTVV.

This clonotype has more than one count but fewer than ten. J is TRBJ2-7 and V is TRBV28; no reliable D call. V was cut by 1 base and J by 2 bases, with 9 bases left in between. The CDR3 is 14 residues long. Germline CDR1 reads MDHEN; CDR2 reads SYDVKM. DNA for the CDR3: TGTGCCAGCAGTTTATTTGCCAGAACCTACGAGCAGTACTTC. This encodes CASSLFARTYEQYF.

The rearrangement joins TRBV7-3 to TRBJ2-3, with 7 positions matching TRBD1. CDR1 and CDR2 from the germline V gene are SGHTA and FQGTGA. Germline trimming cut 5 bases from V and 4 bases from J; bases unmatched to any gene: 6. The CDR3 totals 14 residues. Written as DNA, the CDR3 is TGTGCCAGCAGCCCAGGGACAGCCTCAGATACGCAGTATTTT. As protein: CASSPGTASDTQYF.

J is TRBJ2-5 and V is TRBV7-9; 10 bases map to TRBD2. This CDR3 spans 17 amino acids. Germline V gene data show CDR1 as SEHNR and CDR2 as FQNEAQ (reference sequence). Trimming took 3 bases from V and 1 from J; bases not matched to a gene: 8. CDR3 in amino acids: CASSFTPRLAGQETQYF. The CDR3 bases are TGTGCCAGCAGCTTCACTCCTAGACTAGCGGGCCAAGAGACCCAGTACTTC. Combining the CDR3 with reference TRBV7-9 and TRBJ2-5 gives the whole variable domain DTGVSQNPRHKITKRGQNVTFRCDPISEHNRLYWYRQTLGQGPEFLTYFQNEAQLEKSRLLSDRFSAERPKGSFSTLEIQRTEQGDSAMYLCASSFTPRLAGQETQYFGPGTRLLVL.

V usage is TRBV7-3 and J usage is TRBJ2-5; D may be TRBD1 or TRBD2 (6 bases each). Trimming shortened V by 1 base and J by 2 bases, and 11 bases separated the two germline ends. This CDR3 spans 15 amino acids. CDR1 is SGHTA, CDR2 FQGTGA, per germline. CDR3 region: CASSLIRGPQETQYF. The DNA of the CDR3 is TGTGCCAGCAGCTTAATCCGGGGGCCTCAAGAGACCCAGTACTTC. Filled out from reference TRBV7-3 and TRBJ2-5, the complete variable domain reads GAGVSQTPSNKVTEKGKYVELRCDPISGHTALYWYRQSLGQGPEFLIYFQGTGAADDSGLPNDRFFAVRPEGSVSTLKIQRTERGDSAVYLCASSLIRGPQETQYFGPGTRLLVL.

This clonotype was picked up a small number of times. The chain is built from TRBV10-1 and TRBJ1-2; 8 nucleotides align to TRBD1. The CDR3 extends over 15 amino acids. Germline V lookup: CDR1 WNHNN, CDR2 SYGVQD (reference sequence). The ends lost 0 bases at V and 2 bases at J; junction bases unmatched: 2. In DNA, the CDR3 is TGCGCCAGCAGTGAGTCGGACAGGGAGAACTATGGCTACACCTTC. Translated: CASSESDRENYGYTF.

This clonotype was detected many times. The chain is built from TRBV7-9 and TRBJ1-1; D call uncertain. The CDR3 has 12 amino acids. Trimming removed 2 bases from V and 7 bases from J, with 8 bases in between. CDR1 and CDR2 (germline): SEHNR, FQNEAQ (reference sequence). The CDR3 loop reads CASSLKGIEAFF. CDR3 in DNA: TGTGCCAGCAGCTTAAAAGGGATTGAAGCTTTCTTT.

V is TRBV11-2 and J is TRBJ2-3; 8 positions agree with TRBD2. Looked up from germline, CDR1 is SGHAT and CDR2 is FQNNGV. This CDR3 has 15 amino acids. V lost 5 bases, J lost 6 bases, and 10 bases stayed unmatched. For the CDR3, the DNA is TGTGCCAGCAGCGGAGGACTAGCAGGTTATGATACGCAGTATTTT. It specifies CASSGGLAGYDTQYF.

The CDR3 spells CSAGTGSPYEQYF. As DNA, the CDR3 is TGCAGCGCTGGGACAGGCTCCCCCTACGAGCAGTACTTC. The J gene is TRBJ2-7, the V gene TRBV29-1, with 8 bases identical to TRBD1. Unmatched junction bases numbered 7, after V lost 7 bases and J lost 2 bases. CDR3 length: 13 amino acids. Looked up from germline, CDR1 is SQVTM and CDR2 is ANQGSEA.

The genes are TRBV12-3 or TRBV12-4 and TRBJ2-4, with TRBD1 matching over 7 bases. The J call is doubtful: the DNA matches TRBJ2-7 better. The CDR3 spans 17 residues. In DNA form, the CDR3 reads TGTGCCAGCAGTCCCAACGGGTCCGGGACAGTCTTCTACGAGCAGTACTTC. The encoded protein is CASSPNGSGTVFYEQYF.

The J gene is TRBJ2-3, the V gene TRBV9, with 12 bases lining up with TRBD2. V trimming: 0 bases; J trimming: 4 bases; junction bases outside the gene matches: 3. The V gene's germline CDR1 is SGDLS and CDR2 YYNGEE. The CDR3 is 16 residues long. CDR3 amino acids: CASSVASGGESDTQYF. In nucleotides, the CDR3 is TGTGCCAGCAGCGTAGCTAGCGGGGGGGAATCAGATACGCAGTATTTT.

This sequence joins TRBV20-1 and TRBJ2-1, with unresolved D. The CDR3 loop spans 13 amino acids. Looked up from germline, CDR1 is DFQATT and CDR2 is SNEGSKA (reference sequence). V was cut by 3 bases and J by 6 bases, with 12 bases left in between. The CDR3 coding sequence is TGCAGTGCTAGTGCCGAAAGACTCAATGAGCAGTTCTTC. Its protein is CSASAERLNEQFF.

To note about this clonotype: At one end, the junction sequence differs from germline, possibly due to a read error. This sequence joins TRBV20-1 and TRBJ2-5; 10 positions match TRBD2. CDR1 is DFQATT and CDR2 is SNEGSKA in the germline V gene (reference sequence). The CDR3 is 17 amino acids. The CDR3 reads CSARHSRAGGREETQCF. CDR3 nucleotide sequence: TGCAGTGCCAGACATTCACGAGCGGGGGGGCGAGAAGAGACCCAGTGCTTC.

V gene TRBV20-1 combines with J gene TRBJ2-7, with 7 nucleotides matching TRBD2. Germline lookup yields CDR1 DFQATT and CDR2 SNEGSKA (reference sequence). J gave up 3 bases and V 6 bases, and 8 bases lay outside the gene matches. CDR3 length: 13 residues. CDR3 amino acids: CSAPSGNFYEQYF. CDR3 DNA sequence: TGCAGTGCGCCGAGCGGGAATTTCTACGAGCAGTACTTC.